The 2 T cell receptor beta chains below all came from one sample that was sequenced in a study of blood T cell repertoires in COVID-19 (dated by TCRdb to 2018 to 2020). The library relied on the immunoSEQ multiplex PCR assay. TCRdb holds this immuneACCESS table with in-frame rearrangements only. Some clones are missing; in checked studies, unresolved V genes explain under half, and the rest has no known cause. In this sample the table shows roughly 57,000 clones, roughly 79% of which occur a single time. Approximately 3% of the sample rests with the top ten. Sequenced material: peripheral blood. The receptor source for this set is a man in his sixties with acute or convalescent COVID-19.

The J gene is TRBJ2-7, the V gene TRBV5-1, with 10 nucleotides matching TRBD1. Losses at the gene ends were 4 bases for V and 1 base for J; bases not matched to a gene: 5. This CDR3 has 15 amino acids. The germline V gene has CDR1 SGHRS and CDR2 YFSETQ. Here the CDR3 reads CASSAGTGASYEQYF. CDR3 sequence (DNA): TGCGCCAGCAGCGCTGGGACAGGGGCTTCCTACGAGCAGTACTTC.

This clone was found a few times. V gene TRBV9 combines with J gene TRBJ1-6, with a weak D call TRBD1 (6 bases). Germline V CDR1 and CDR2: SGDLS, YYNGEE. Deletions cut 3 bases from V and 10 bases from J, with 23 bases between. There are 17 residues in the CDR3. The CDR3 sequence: CASSAGQGRGFRSPLHF. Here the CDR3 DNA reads TGTGCCAGCAGCGCTGGGCAGGGGAGGGGATTTCGATCACCCCTCCACTTT. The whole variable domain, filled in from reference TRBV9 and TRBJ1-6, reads DSGVTQTPKHLITATGQRVTLRCSPRSGDLSVYWYQQSLDQGLQFLIQYYNGEERAKGNILERFSAQQFPDLHSELNLSSLELGDSALYFCASSAGQGRGFRSPLHFGNGTRLTVT.